The text below deals with one TCR beta chain. V dropped 4 bases and J dropped 4 bases, with 16 bases sitting between them. The CDR3 consists of 15 residues. CDR1 MNHEY and CDR2 SVGAGI come from the germline V gene. The source of the sample is a study of blood T cell repertoires in COVID-19. Study overall: Samples came from the United States, Italy and Spain, spanning acute and convalescent COVID-19. PBMCs, B-cell-depleted T cells, or T cells were the source of the cDNA or gDNA that made up the material.

Per the study methods: How many nucleated cells were present was estimated from reference gene primer amplification. Assay used: immunoSEQ multiplex PCR; TCRdb lists only in-frame clones, some missing. D and trimming come from the DNA, and the V and J calls and clone size come from that table. The table includes around 84,000 clones, around four fifths detected once. V gene TRBV6-5 combines with J gene TRBJ1-2, with a tentative D call TRBD1 (5 bases). Input material: peripheral blood. The sequence came from a man older than 75 with active or convalescent COVID-19. The CDR3 nucleotides are TGTGCCAGCAGTTTAAGTGACGGGGGGGGCTATGGCTACACCTTC. Amino acids: CASSLSDGGGYGYTF.